The clone carrying this T cell receptor (beta chain) was detected ten times or more. The target antigen is unknown. The hyperthyroidism patients, aged 18 to 65, had been newly diagnosed, with under 2 months' duration. This record belongs to a study of Graves' ophthalmopathy and Graves' hyperthyroidism. Study-level results: Cross-validated, the 13-signature model showed 87.88%/81.08% sensitivity/specificity, and 80%/75% in the test set.

The CDR3 is 15 residues long. Germline CDR1 is SEHNR and CDR2 is FQNEAQ (reference sequence). V gave up 2 bases and J gave up 8 bases, with 16 bases separating them. The authors amplified TCR beta CDR3 regions, and they did so from RNA transcripts for repertoire sequencing. First-round RT-PCR relied on HTBI primers, and a second-round multiplex PCR came next. In TCRdb, the multiplex PCR reads were re-called with MiXCR into one record per CDR3 protein. The sample holds roughly 400,000 distinct CDR3 sequences, about 15% seen once. Sequencing used peripheral blood. The receptor was isolated from an adult woman with stable Graves' hyperthyroidism. The chain combines TRBV7-9 with TRBJ2-4; D unclear. The CDR3 DNA reads as TGTGCCAGCAGCTTACCGGAAAGCAGTGGGTACATTCAGTACTTC. Translating it yields CASSLPESSGYIQYF.